This T cell receptor (beta chain) was retrieved from a study of CD8 T cells in Susac syndrome. Study observations and caveats: None of the CD4+ T cell repertoires in Susac syndrome showed clonal expansion.

In the case of this clonotype: Its antigen is unknown.

About 0.5 to 1 ug RNA was reverse transcribed with random hexamers. TCRdb used MiXCR to reprocess the immunoSEQ multiplex PCR reads, holding one entry per CDR3 protein. Of fewer than 200,000 distinct CDR3 sequences listed, 91% are singletons. This TCR derives from a human donor with Susac syndrome. Sequencing input: CD4+ T cells from PBMCs.

This CDR3 reads CASTPRGGGEGQPQHF. The CDR3 DNA is TGTGCCAGTACCCCCAGGGGAGGGGGCGAAGGTCAGCCCCAGCATTTT. This sequence joins TRBV19 and TRBJ1-5; 7 nucleotides match TRBD1. The CDR3 runs to 16 residues. J was trimmed by 6 bases and V by 7 bases; bases with no gene match: 15. Per the germline V gene, CDR1 is LNHDA and CDR2 is SQIVND (reference sequence).